A selection of T cell receptor beta chains follows, all from one sample in a study of blood T cell repertoires in COVID-19. Sequenced by immunoSEQ multiplex PCR; TCRdb stores in-frame clones only, minus some. The table lists roughly 350,000 clones, about 90% of them singletons. The sequencing sample was made of peripheral blood. The receptors here all came from a woman aged 70 to 79 with COVID-19, enrolled during active disease. The CDR3 runs from the conserved cysteine through the conserved F or W. D genes are given only for firm matches. Rows may omit the clone size; those that give it use once, few, many or a size class.

clone size,J gene,V gene,D gene,CDR3 protein,CDR3 DNA
-,TRBJ1-6,TRBV28,TRBD1,CASSAEGAGNSPLHF,TGTGCCAGCAGTGCCGAGGGGGCTGGCAATTCACCCCTCCACTTT
-,TRBJ2-1,TRBV6-5,TRBD2,CASWEGQFYNEQFF,TGTGCCAGTTGGGAGGGCCAGTTCTACAATGAGCAGTTCTTC
few,TRBJ2-7,TRBV6-5,TRBD1,CASSFTGGKQYF,TGTGCCAGCAGCTTTACAGGGGGCAAGCAGTACTTC
-,TRBJ1-5,TRBV30,-,CAWSVQYHQPQHF,TGTGCCTGGAGTGTGCAGTATCATCAGCCCCAGCATTTT
once,TRBJ1-1,TRBV28,-,CASDAETGLEAFF,TGTGCCAGCGACGCCGAGACAGGACTTGAAGCTTTCTTT
once,TRBJ1-5,TRBV5-6,TRBD1,CASSFFSGGASQPQHF,TGTGCCAGCAGCTTCTTTTCAGGGGGCGCAAGTCAGCCCCAGCATTTT
-,TRBJ1-4,TRBV28,-,CASSVLEKLFF,TGTGCCAGCAGTGTCCTTGAAAAACTGTTTTTT
once,TRBJ2-1,TRBV19,-,CASSMRQVDEQFF,TGTGCCAGTAGTATGAGACAGGTAGATGAGCAGTTCTTC
-,TRBJ1-5,TRBV28,TRBD1,CASSRQTGEDQPQHF,TGTGCCAGCAGCCGTCAGACAGGGGAGGATCAGCCCCAGCATTTT
-,TRBJ2-4,TRBV28,-,CASSLQGPGDIQYF,TGTGCCAGCAGTTTACAGGGTCCAGGGGACATTCAGTACTTC
once,TRBJ1-2,TRBV7-2,TRBD1,CASSPRLDRATGYTF,TGTGCCAGCAGCCCGAGGTTGGACAGGGCTACTGGCTACACCTTC
-,TRBJ1-5,TRBV30,-,CAWTQAGVEQPQHF,TGTGCCTGGACCCAAGCAGGGGTCGAACAGCCCCAGCATTTT
-,TRBJ1-4,TRBV28,-,CASSTQGLGNEKLFF,TGTGCCAGCAGTACGCAGGGGCTGGGTAATGAAAAACTGTTTTTT
-,TRBJ1-2,TRBV28,-,CASSPYLTPRGYTF,TGTGCCAGCAGTCCATACTTGACACCCCGGGGCTACACCTTC
once,TRBJ2-5,TRBV19,TRBD2,CASSGRETQYF,TGTGCCTCTAGCGGAAGAGAGACCCAGTACTTC
-,TRBJ1-2,TRBV21-1,-,CASSKPGERQGFDYGYTF,TGTGCCAGCAGCAAACCCGGAGAAAGACAGGGGTTCGACTATGGCTACACCTTC
-,TRBJ1-2,TRBV28,-,CASSFNSYGYTF,TGTGCCAGCAGTTTTAACAGCTATGGCTACACCTTC
-,TRBJ1-2,TRBV27,-,CASSFTGGNYGYTF,TGTGCCAGCAGTTTCACGGGGGGGAACTATGGCTACACCTTC
-,TRBJ2-1,TRBV19,TRBD1,CASSLPGTGASYNEQFF,TGTGCCAGTAGTTTACCCGGGACAGGGGCCTCCTACAATGAGCAGTTCTTC
-,TRBJ1-1,TRBV23-1,-,CASSQYSPGYTEAFF,TGCGCCAGCAGTCAATACTCCCCAGGTTACACTGAAGCTTTCTTT
-,TRBJ2-5,TRBV24-1,-,CATSDPPRTEAQETQYF,TGTGCCACCAGTGATCCGCCCCGAACTGAGGCCCAAGAGACCCAGTACTTC
few,TRBJ2-7,TRBV27,TRBD2,CASSLQRTSGEVYF,TGTGCCAGCAGTCTACAACGGACTAGCGGGGAGGTGTACTTC
-,TRBJ1-3,TRBV30,-,CAWSVRGLSGNTIYF,TGTGCCTGGAGTGTACGAGGGCTCTCTGGAAACACCATATATTTT
few,TRBJ2-3,TRBV5-4,TRBD2,CASSPGTSGFSTDTQYF,TGTGCCAGCAGCCCTGGGACTAGCGGGTTTAGCACAGATACGCAGTATTTT
-,TRBJ2-7,TRBV5-1,-,CASSLTFRGASYEQYF,TGCGCCAGCAGCTTGACATTCAGGGGCGCCTCCTACGAGCAGTACTTC
-,TRBJ2-1,TRBV5-1,TRBD2,CASSLNGGGASGEQFF,TGCGCCAGCAGCTTGAATGGCGGGGGGGCCTCCGGTGAGCAGTTCTTC
-,TRBJ2-1,TRBV9,TRBD2,CASSILSGGDYNEQFF,TGTGCCAGCAGCATCCTTAGCGGGGGGGACTACAATGAGCAGTTCTTC
-,TRBJ1-1,TRBV7-7,-,CASSQQENTEAFF,TGTGCCAGCAGCCAACAAGAGAACACTGAAGCTTTCTTT
-,TRBJ1-5,TRBV28,TRBD1,CASSSSGRGRQPQHF,TGTGCCAGCAGTTCCTCCGGCAGGGGGCGACAGCCCCAGCATTTT
-,TRBJ2-2,TRBV24-1,TRBD1,CATSDLGQGGPGELFF,TGTGCCACCAGTGATTTGGGACAGGGGGGTCCCGGGGAGCTGTTTTTT
-,TRBJ2-3,TRBV9,TRBD1,CASSARGQGGTDTQYF,TGTGCCAGCAGCGCCAGGGGACAGGGGGGCACAGATACGCAGTATTTT
-,TRBJ2-7,TRBV19,TRBD1,CASSRDRISYEQYF,TGTGCCAGTAGCAGGGACAGAATTTCCTACGAGCAGTACTTC
-,TRBJ2-7,TRBV5-1,-,CASSPSSYEQYF,TGCGCCAGCAGCCCTAGCTCCTACGAGCAGTACTTC
-,TRBJ1-2,TRBV6-2/TRBV6-3,TRBD1,CASSYPPTGWRGYTF,TGTGCCAGCAGTTACCCCCCGACAGGGTGGAGGGGCTACACCTTC
few,TRBJ1-1,TRBV7-9,TRBD1,CASRTQGETEAFF,TGTGCCAGCAGAACCCAGGGGGAAACTGAAGCTTTCTTT
-,TRBJ2-7,TRBV4-1,-,CASSQDRNGAYEQYF,TGCGCCAGCAGCCAAGATCGGAACGGAGCCTACGAGCAGTACTTC
-,TRBJ2-1,TRBV27,-,CASSALIFRGSYNEQFF,TGTGCCAGCAGTGCTCTAATATTTAGGGGGTCATACAATGAGCAGTTCTTC
few,TRBJ1-1,TRBV5-1,-,CASSVQLQGNTEAFF,TGCGCCAGCAGCGTCCAGTTACAGGGGAACACTGAAGCTTTCTTT
-,TRBJ2-7,TRBV13,-,CASSSAGLTYEQYF,TGTGCCAGCAGCTCCGCGGGACTCACCTACGAGCAGTACTTC
once,TRBJ2-3,TRBV6-6,TRBD2,CASTPGLAGANTQYF,TGTGCCAGCACCCCGGGACTAGCGGGGGCCAATACGCAGTATTTT
-,TRBJ1-2,TRBV3-1/TRBV3-2,-,CASSQGEGRYGYTF,TGTGCCAGCAGCCAAGGGGAGGGGCGCTATGGCTACACCTTC
-,TRBJ2-4,TRBV7-8,-,CASSLDPRIRVADIQYF,TGTGCCAGCAGCTTAGATCCCCGGATAAGGGTAGCGGACATTCAGTACTTC
-,TRBJ1-2,TRBV10-3,-,CAISVDSNYGYTF,TGTGCCATCAGTGTAGATTCTAACTATGGCTACACCTTC
-,TRBJ2-7,TRBV9,-,CASSVRIDPYEQYF,TGTGCCAGCAGCGTCAGGATCGACCCCTACGAGCAGTACTTC
once,TRBJ1-2,TRBV30,TRBD1,CAWSGGQGTYGYTF,TGTGCCTGGAGTGGTGGACAGGGGACCTATGGCTACACCTTC
-,TRBJ1-2,TRBV2,-,CASSEAEFYGYTF,TGTGCCAGCAGTGAAGCGGAGTTTTATGGCTACACCTTC
-,TRBJ1-1,TRBV5-1,-,CASSPTGQDTEAFF,TGCGCCAGCAGCCCGACCGGACAAGACACTGAAGCTTTCTTT
-,TRBJ1-1,TRBV10-1,-,CASSVTLIGVTEAFF,TGCGCCAGCAGTGTGACCCTAATCGGGGTCACTGAAGCTTTCTTT
-,TRBJ1-1,TRBV9,-,CASSVDLNTEAFF,TGTGCCAGCAGCGTTGACTTGAACACTGAAGCTTTCTTT
-,TRBJ1-2,TRBV28,-,CATQSMSTANYGYTF,TGTGCCACCCAGTCGATGAGTACAGCTAACTATGGCTACACCTTC
-,TRBJ1-1,TRBV2,-,CASSHQGLNTEAFF,TGTGCCAGCAGCCATCAGGGGTTGAACACTGAAGCTTTCTTT
-,TRBJ1-1,TRBV15,-,CATSSRGLNTEAFF,TGTGCCACCAGCAGCAGGGGATTGAACACTGAAGCTTTCTTT
-,TRBJ2-2,TRBV30,TRBD2,CAWRPREGDYTGELFF,TGTGCCTGGAGGCCTCGGGAGGGGGACTACACCGGGGAGCTGTTTTTT